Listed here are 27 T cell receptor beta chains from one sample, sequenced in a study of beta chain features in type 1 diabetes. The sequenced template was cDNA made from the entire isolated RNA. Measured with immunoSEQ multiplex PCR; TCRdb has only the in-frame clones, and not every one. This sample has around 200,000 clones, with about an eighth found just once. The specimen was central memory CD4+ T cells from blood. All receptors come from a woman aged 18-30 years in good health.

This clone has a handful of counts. The CDR3 here is CASSHHRDRPTDTQYF. The CDR3 coding sequence is TGTGCCAGCAGCCACCACAGGGACAGGCCCACAGATACGCAGTATTTT. The chain recombines TRBV7-2 with TRBJ2-3, with 8 bases matching TRBD1. The J segment lost 2 bases and the V segment lost 5 bases, leaving 9 bases of the junction unmatched. The germline CDR1 and CDR2 sequences are SGHTA and FQGNSA. The CDR3 length is 16 residues.

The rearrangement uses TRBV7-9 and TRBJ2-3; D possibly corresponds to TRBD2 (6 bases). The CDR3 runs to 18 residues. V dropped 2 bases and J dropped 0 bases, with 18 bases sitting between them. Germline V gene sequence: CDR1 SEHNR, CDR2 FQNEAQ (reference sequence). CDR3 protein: CASSLSVGGVPSTDTQYF. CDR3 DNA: TGTGCCAGCAGCTTAAGCGTCGGCGGGGTTCCTAGCACAGATACGCAGTATTTT.

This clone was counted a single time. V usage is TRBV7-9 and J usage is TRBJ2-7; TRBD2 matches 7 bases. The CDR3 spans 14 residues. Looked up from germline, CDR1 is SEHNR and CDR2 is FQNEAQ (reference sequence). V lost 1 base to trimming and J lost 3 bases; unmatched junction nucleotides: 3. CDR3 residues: CASSLEGGSYEQYF. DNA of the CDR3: TGTGCCAGCAGCTTAGAGGGAGGGAGCTACGAGCAGTACTTC.

CDR3 DNA sequence: TGTGCCAGCATGGTCGTGGGGACTCAGAACACTGAAGCTTTCTTT. It is translated as CASMVVGTQNTEAFF. The chain couples TRBV28 to TRBJ1-1, with D perhaps matching TRBD1 (5 bases). The V end lost 7 bases, the J end lost 1 base, and 16 bases lay between the germline ends. The CDR3 covers 15 residues. Germline CDR1 and CDR2: MDHEN and SYDVKM.

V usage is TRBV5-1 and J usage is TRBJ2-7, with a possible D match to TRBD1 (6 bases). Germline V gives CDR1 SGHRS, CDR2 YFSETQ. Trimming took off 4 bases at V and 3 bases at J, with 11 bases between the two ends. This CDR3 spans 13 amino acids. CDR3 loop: CASSATGNYEQYF. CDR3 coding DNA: TGCGCCAGCAGCGCCACAGGGAACTACGAGCAGTACTTC. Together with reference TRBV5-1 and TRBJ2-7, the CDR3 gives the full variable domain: KAGVTQTPRYLIKTRGQQVTLSCSPISGHRSVSWYQQTPGQGLQFLFEYFSETQRNKGNFPGRFSGRQFSNSRSEMNVSTLELGDSALYLCASSATGNYEQYFGPGTRLTVT.

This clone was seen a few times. The CDR3 DNA sequence: TGTGCCAGCAGCGTAAGGCGGGGACCCGATACGCAGTATTTT. It specifies CASSVRRGPDTQYF. This sequence joins TRBV9 and TRBJ2-3; possible D gene TRBD2, 6 bases. The CDR3 covers 14 residues. V lost 1 base, J lost 6 bases, and 12 bases lay in between. Germline V gene data show CDR1 as SGDLS and CDR2 as YYNGEE.

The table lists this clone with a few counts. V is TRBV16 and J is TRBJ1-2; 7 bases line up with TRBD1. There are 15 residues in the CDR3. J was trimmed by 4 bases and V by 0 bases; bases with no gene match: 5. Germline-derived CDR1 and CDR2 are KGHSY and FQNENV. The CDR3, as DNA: TGTGCCAGCAGCCAATCAGTGGGACAGTCCTATGGCTACACCTTC. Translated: CASSQSVGQSYGYTF.

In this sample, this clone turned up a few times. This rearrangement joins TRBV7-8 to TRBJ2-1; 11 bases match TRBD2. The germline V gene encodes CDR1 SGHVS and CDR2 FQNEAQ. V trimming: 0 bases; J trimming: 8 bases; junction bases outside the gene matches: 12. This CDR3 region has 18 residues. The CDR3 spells CASSLALGTSGSAHEQFF. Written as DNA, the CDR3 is TGTGCCAGCAGCTTAGCCTTGGGAACTAGCGGGAGTGCCCATGAGCAGTTCTTC.

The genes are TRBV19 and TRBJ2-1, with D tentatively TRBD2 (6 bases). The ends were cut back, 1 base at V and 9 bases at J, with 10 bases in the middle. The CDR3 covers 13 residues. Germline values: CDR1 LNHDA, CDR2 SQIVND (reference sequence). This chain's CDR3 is CASSIVREAEQFF. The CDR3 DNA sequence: TGTGCCAGTAGTATAGTAAGGGAGGCTGAGCAGTTCTTC.

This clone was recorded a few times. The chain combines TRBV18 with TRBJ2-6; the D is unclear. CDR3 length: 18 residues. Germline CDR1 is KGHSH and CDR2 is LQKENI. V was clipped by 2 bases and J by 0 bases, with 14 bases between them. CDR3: CASSPTADQSSGANVLTF. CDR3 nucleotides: TGTGCCAGCTCACCAACGGCGGATCAAAGCTCTGGGGCCAACGTCCTGACTTTC. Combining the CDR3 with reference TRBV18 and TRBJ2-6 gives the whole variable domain NAGVMQNPRHLVRRRGQEARLRCSPMKGHSHVYWYRQLPEEGLKFMVYLQKENIIDESGMPKERFSAEFPKEGPSILRIQQVVRGDSAAYFCASSPTADQSSGANVLTFGAGSRLTVL.

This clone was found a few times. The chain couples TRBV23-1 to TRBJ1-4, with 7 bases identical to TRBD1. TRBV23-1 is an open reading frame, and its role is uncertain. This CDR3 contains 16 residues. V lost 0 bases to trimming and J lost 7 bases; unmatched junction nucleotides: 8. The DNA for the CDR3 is TGCGCCAGCAGTCAATCCTCCGGGACAGAACCTGAAAAACTGTTTTTT. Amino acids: CASSQSSGTEPEKLFF.

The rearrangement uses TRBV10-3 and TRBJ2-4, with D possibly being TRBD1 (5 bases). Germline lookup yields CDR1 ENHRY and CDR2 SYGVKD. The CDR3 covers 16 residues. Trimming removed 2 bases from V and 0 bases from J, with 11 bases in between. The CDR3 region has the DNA TGTGCCATCAGTGAGGGGGCCACTCTAGCCAAAAACATTCAGTACTTC. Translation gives CAISEGATLAKNIQYF.

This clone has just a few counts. CDR3 loop: CASSSRTGGAFF. The CDR3 DNA is TGTGCCAGCAGTTCCAGGACAGGGGGAGCTTTCTTT. This chain uses TRBV28 with TRBJ1-1, with TRBD1 matching over 10 bases. The CDR3 loop spans 12 amino acids. The V segment lost 4 bases and the J segment 10 bases; nucleotides outside the gene matches: 3. The V gene's germline CDR1 is MDHEN and CDR2 SYDVKM.

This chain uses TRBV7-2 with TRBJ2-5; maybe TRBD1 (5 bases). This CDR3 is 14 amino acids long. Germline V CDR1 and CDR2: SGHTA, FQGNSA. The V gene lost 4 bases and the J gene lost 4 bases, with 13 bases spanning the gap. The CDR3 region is CASSSRTPPETQYF. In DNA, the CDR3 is TGTGCCAGCAGCTCCCGGACACCCCCAGAGACCCAGTACTTC.

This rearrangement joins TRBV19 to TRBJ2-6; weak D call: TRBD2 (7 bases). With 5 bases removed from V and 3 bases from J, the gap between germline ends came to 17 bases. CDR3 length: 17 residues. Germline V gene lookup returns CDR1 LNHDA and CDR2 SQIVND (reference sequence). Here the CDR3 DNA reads TGTGCCAGTAGTCTCGCATGGGAGGGGGTTGGGGCCAACGTCCTGACTTTC. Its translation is CASSLAWEGVGANVLTF.

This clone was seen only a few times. CDR3 region: CASSLSNSGNEQFF. CDR3 sequence (DNA): TGTGCCAGCAGCTTAAGTAATAGCGGCAATGAGCAGTTCTTC. V gene TRBV7-9 combines with J gene TRBJ2-1, with D possibly being TRBD2 (6 bases). The CDR3 sequence is 14 residues long. Between the trimmed V and J ends, which lost 2 bases and 6 bases, there was a span of 11 bases. Germline CDR1 is SEHNR and CDR2 is FQNEAQ (reference sequence).

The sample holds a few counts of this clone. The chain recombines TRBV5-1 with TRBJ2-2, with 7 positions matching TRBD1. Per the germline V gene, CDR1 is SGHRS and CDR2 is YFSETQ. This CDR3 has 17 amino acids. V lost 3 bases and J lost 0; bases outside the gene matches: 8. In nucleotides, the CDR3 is TGCGCCAGCAGCTCCGGAAGGGGGACAGCGAACACCGGGGAGCTGTTTTTT. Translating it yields CASSSGRGTANTGELFF.

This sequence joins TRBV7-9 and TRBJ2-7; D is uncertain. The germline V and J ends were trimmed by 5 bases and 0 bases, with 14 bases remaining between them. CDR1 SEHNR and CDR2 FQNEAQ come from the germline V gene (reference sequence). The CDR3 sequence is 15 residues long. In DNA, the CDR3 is TGTGCCAGCAGCCCTAACTATGACTCCTCCTACGAGCAGTACTTC. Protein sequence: CASSPNYDSSYEQYF.

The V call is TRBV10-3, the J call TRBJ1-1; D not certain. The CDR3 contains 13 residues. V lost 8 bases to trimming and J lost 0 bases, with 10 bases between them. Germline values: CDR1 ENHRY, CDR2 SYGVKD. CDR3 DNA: TGTGCCATCTCTGGCATCATGAACACTGAAGCTTTCTTT. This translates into CAISGIMNTEAFF.

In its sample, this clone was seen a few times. The CDR3 spells CASSLIPGHRQETQYF. The CDR3 DNA sequence: TGCGCCAGCAGCTTGATACCGGGACATCGACAAGAGACCCAGTACTTC. The V and J genes are TRBV5-1 and TRBJ2-5; D is perhaps TRBD1 (6 bases). Germline-derived CDR1 and CDR2 are SGHRS and YFSETQ. This CDR3 is 16 amino acids long. Trimming pared 1 base from V and 2 bases from J, leaving 15 bases between.

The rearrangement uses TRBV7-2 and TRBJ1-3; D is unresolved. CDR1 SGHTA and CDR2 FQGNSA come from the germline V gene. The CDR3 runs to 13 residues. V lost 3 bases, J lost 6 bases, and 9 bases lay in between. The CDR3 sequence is CASSFGRENTIYF. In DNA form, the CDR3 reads TGTGCCAGCAGCTTCGGACGGGAAAACACCATATATTTT.

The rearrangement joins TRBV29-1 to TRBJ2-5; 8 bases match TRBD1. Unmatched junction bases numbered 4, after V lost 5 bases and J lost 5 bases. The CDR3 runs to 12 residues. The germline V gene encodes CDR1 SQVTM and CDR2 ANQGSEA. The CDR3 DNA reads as TGCAGCGTTATGACAGGGGTGGAGACCCAGTACTTC. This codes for CSVMTGVETQYF. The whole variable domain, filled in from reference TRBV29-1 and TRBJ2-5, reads SAVISQKPSRDICQRGTSLTIQCQVDSQVTMMFWYRQQPGQSLTLIATANQGSEATYESGFVIDKFPISRPNLTFSTLTVSNMSPEDSSIYLCSVMTGVETQYFGPGTRLLVL.

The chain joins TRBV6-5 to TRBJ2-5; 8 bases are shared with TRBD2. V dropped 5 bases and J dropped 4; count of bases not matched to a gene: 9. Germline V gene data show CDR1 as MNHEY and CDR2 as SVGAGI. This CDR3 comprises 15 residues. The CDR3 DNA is TGTGCCAGCAGTCTACAAAGCGGGAGAGTAGAGACCCAGTACTTC. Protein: CASSLQSGRVETQYF.

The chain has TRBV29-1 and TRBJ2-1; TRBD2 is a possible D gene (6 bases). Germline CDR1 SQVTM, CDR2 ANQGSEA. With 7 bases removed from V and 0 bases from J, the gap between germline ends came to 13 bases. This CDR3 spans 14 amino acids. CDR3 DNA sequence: TGCAGCGCGGGGGACCGCAGCTCCTACAATGAGCAGTTCTTC. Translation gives CSAGDRSSYNEQFF.

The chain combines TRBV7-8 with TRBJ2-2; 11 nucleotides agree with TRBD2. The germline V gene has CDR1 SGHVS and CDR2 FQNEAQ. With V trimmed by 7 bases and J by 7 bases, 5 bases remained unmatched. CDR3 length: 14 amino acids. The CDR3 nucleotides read TGTGCCAGCACTAGCGGGAGGCCAGACGGGGAGCTGTTTTTT. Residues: CASTSGRPDGELFF.

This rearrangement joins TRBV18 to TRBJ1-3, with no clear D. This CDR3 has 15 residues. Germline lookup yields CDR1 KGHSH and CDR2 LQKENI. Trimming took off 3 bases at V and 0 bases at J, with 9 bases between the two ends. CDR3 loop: CASSPLTGSGNTIYF. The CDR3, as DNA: TGTGCCAGCTCACCCCTGACGGGCTCTGGAAACACCATATATTTT.

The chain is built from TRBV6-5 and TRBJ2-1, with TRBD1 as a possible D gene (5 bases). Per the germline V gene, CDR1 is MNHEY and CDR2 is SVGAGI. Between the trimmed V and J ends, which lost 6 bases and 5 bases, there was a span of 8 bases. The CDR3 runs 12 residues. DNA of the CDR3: TGTGCCAGCAGAAACAGGCACAATGAGCAGTTCTTC. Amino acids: CASRNRHNEQFF.